Given below is one T cell receptor beta chain in context. The data were obtained in a study of OX40 agonist ivuxolimab in advanced cancers. Using immunoSEQ multiplex PCR, the repertoire was profiled, and TCRdb retains in-frame clones only, with some absent. Of approximately 38,000 clones listed, roughly 80% were seen once; the top ten hold about 20%. This CDR3 is built from 11 residues. Germline-derived CDR1 and CDR2 are SEHNR and FQNEAQ (reference sequence). V lost 7 bases and J lost 7, with 8 bases in between. V is TRBV7-9 and J is TRBJ1-5; D gene uncertain. This specimen was CD4+ or CD8+ T cells sorted from blood, taken in a trial of the OX40 agonist ivuxolimab. The receptor's source is an adult with an advanced solid tumor such as melanoma, head and neck, liver or kidney cancer. The CDR3 spells CASTGRQPQHF. The CDR3 DNA follows: TGTGCCAGCACTGGGAGACAGCCCCAGCATTTT.